The following is a T cell receptor beta chain sequence with its context. What it recognizes is unknown. This entry is derived from a study of T cell responses to AZD1222 COVID-19 vaccine. General study results and limits: Seropositive at baseline were only 5 to 7 AZD1222 recipients.

V lost 8 bases and J lost 4, with 17 bases in between. The CDR3 consists of 14 residues. CDR1 is SEHNR and CDR2 is FQNEAQ in the germline V gene (reference sequence). Clones were sequenced by immunoSEQ multiplex PCR, and TCRdb holds only the in-frame ones, with some missing. The sample records approximately 150,000 clones, 90% to 95% being singletons. The genes are TRBV7-9 and TRBJ1-2, with D unresolved. This sample comprised peripheral blood, obtained on day 0 of AZD1222 vaccination. The TCR was taken from an adult in good health. The CDR3 spells CASLDGFTLYGYTF. CDR3 coding DNA: TGTGCCAGCCTCGATGGTTTCACCCTCTATGGCTACACCTTC.